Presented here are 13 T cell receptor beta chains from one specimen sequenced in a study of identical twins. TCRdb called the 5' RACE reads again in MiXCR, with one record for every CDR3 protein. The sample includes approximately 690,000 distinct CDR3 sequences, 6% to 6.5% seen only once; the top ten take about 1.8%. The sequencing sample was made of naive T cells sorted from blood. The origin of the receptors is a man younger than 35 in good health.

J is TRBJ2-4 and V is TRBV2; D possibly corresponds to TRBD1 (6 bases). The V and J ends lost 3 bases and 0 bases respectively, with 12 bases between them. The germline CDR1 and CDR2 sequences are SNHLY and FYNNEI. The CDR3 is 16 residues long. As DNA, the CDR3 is TGTGCCAGCAGTGAGAGAACAGGGCTAGCCAAAAACATTCAGTACTTC. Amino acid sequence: CASSERTGLAKNIQYF.

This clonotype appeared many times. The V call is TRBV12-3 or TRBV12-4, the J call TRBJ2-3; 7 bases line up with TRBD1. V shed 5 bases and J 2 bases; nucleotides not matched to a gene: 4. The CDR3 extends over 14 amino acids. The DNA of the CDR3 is TGTGCCAGCAGTGGGACAGTTCACACAGATACGCAGTATTTT. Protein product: CASSGTVHTDTQYF.

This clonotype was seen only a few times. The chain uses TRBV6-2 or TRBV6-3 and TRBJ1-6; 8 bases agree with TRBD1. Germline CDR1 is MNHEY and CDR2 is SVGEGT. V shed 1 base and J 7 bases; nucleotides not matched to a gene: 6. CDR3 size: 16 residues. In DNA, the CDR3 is TGTGCCAGCAGTTACTTCCAGGGGGCGGACAATTCACCCCTCCACTTT. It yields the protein CASSYFQGADNSPLHF.

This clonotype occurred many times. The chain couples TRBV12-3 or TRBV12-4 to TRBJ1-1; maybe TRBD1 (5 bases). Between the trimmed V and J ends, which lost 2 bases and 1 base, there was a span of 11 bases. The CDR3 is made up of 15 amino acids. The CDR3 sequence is CASSLWGGENTEAFF. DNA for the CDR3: TGTGCCAGCAGTTTATGGGGGGGGGAGAACACTGAAGCTTTCTTT.

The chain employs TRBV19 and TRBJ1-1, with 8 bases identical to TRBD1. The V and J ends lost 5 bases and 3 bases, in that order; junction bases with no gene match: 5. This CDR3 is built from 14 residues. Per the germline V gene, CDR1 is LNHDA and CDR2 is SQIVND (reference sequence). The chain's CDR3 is CASSVDRGYTEAFF. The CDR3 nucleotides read TGTGCCAGTAGTGTTGACAGGGGATACACTGAAGCTTTCTTT.

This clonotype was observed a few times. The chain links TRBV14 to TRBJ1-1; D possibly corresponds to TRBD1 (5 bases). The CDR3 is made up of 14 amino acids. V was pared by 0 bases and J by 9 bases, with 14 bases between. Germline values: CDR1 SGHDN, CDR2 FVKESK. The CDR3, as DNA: TGTGCCAGCAGCCAAGACCTGAGTGGACAAAAAGCTTTCTTT. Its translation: CASSQDLSGQKAFF.

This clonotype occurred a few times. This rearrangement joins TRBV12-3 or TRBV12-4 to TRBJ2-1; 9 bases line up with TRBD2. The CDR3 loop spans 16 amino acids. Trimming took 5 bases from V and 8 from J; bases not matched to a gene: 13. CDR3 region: CASSHTPGLAEDEQFF. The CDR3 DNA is TGTGCCAGCAGTCATACCCCGGGACTAGCTGAGGATGAGCAGTTCTTC.

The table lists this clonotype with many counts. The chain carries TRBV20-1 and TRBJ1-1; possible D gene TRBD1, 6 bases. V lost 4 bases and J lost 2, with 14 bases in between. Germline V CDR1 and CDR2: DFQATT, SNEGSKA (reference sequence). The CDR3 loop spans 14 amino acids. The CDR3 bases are TGCAGTGCTACATTGGGGGCTCGAAACACTGAAGCTTTCTTT. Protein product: CSATLGARNTEAFF.

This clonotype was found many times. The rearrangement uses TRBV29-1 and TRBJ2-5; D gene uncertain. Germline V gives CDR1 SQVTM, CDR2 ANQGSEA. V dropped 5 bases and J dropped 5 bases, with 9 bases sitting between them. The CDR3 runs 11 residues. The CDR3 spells CSVRVGETQYF. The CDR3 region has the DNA TGCAGCGTTAGAGTAGGGGAGACCCAGTACTTC.

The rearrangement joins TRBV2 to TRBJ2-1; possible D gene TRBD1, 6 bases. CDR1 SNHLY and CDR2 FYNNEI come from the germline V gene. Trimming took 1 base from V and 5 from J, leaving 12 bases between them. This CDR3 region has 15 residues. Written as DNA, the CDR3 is TGTGCCAGCAGTGAAGTAGGGGGAGTGAACAATGAGCAGTTCTTC. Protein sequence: CASSEVGGVNNEQFF. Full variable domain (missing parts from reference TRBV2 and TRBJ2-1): EPEVTQTPSHQVTQMGQEVILRCVPISNHLYFYWYRQILGQKVEFLVSFYNNEISEKSEIFDDQFSVERPDGSNFTLKIRSTKLEDSAMYFCASSEVGGVNNEQFFGPGTRLTVL.

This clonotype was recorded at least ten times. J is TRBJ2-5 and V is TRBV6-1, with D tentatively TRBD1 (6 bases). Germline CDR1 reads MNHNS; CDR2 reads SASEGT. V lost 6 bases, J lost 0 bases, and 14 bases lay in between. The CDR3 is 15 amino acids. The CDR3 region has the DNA TGTGCCAGCAGCTCACAGGGAGCAGACCAAGAGACCCAGTACTTC. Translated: CASSSQGADQETQYF.

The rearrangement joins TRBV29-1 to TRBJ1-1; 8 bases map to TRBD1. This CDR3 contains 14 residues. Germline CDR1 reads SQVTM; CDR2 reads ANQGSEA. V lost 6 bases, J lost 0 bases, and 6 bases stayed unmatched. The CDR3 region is CSVPTGALNTEAFF. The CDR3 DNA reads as TGCAGCGTGCCGACAGGGGCCCTGAACACTGAAGCTTTCTTT.

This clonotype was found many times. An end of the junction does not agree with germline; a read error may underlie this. This CDR3 reads CASSSGTGDNEQFF. CDR3 in DNA: TGTGCCAGCAGTTCCGGGACTGGCGACAATGAGCAGTTCTTC. This sequence joins TRBV5-1 and TRBJ2-1; perhaps TRBD2 as D (6 bases). In germline, CDR1 is SGHRS, CDR2 YFSETQ. CDR3 length equals 14 residues.